Listed below are T cell receptor beta chains from one sample, sequenced in a study of regulatory T cells in long-lasting Graves disease. MiXCR, applied by TCRdb to the multiplex PCR reads, yields one record per CDR3 protein. The table records about 530,000 distinct CDR3 sequences, 16% of them present only once. These data are also associated with another study on T cells in Graves' hyperthyroidism and ophthalmopathy.

The input for sequencing was peripheral blood mononuclear cells (PBMCs), taken at new diagnosis, from a patient treated with antithyroid drugs. These receptors were collected from a middle-aged woman with Graves disease. Each CDR3 is given without its conserved first and last residue. Each record gives: D gene, J gene, V gene, clone size, CDR3 protein. D genes are given only for firm matches. Size is omitted from some rows. Given values are once, few, many or a class for expanded clones.

D gene: -; J gene: TRBJ2-1; V gene: TRBV11-3; clone size: few; CDR3 protein: ASSAPAVYNEQF
D gene: -; J gene: TRBJ2-1; V gene: TRBV20-1; clone size: -; CDR3 protein: SARDLSEASNEQF
D gene: -; J gene: TRBJ2-7; V gene: TRBV3-1; clone size: -; CDR3 protein: ASSQWSGGSREQY
D gene: TRBD2; J gene: TRBJ2-7; V gene: TRBV20-1; clone size: many; CDR3 protein: SARDPSAGGGEQY
D gene: -; J gene: TRBJ1-3; V gene: TRBV5-1; clone size: few; CDR3 protein: ASSLAPGTGGNTIY
D gene: -; J gene: TRBJ1-1; V gene: TRBV2; clone size: many; CDR3 protein: ASFVTFAF
D gene: -; J gene: TRBJ2-3; V gene: TRBV12-3/TRBV12-4; clone size: many; CDR3 protein: ASSLSGSTDTQY
D gene: TRBD2; J gene: TRBJ2-7; V gene: TRBV20-1; clone size: many; CDR3 protein: SARLAGGPEQY
D gene: -; J gene: TRBJ2-1; V gene: TRBV30; clone size: few; CDR3 protein: AWSLGNLNEQF
D gene: -; J gene: TRBJ2-1; V gene: TRBV7-9; clone size: many; CDR3 protein: ASSLVDNEQF
D gene: -; J gene: TRBJ2-7; V gene: TRBV5-5; clone size: -; CDR3 protein: ASSWGGAKIPEQY
D gene: TRBD2; J gene: TRBJ2-7; V gene: TRBV7-9; clone size: many; CDR3 protein: ASSLREGGGDYYEQY
D gene: -; J gene: TRBJ2-1; V gene: TRBV11-1; clone size: many; CDR3 protein: ASSVQTPEQF
D gene: -; J gene: TRBJ1-2; V gene: TRBV4-2; clone size: -; CDR3 protein: ASSQDRKDLYGYT
D gene: -; J gene: TRBJ1-1; V gene: TRBV20-1; clone size: many; CDR3 protein: SARAITGPNTEAF
D gene: -; J gene: TRBJ1-6; V gene: TRBV15; clone size: few; CDR3 protein: ATSRGQEATSPLH